The 15 T cell receptor beta chains below were found in one sample sequenced in a study of shared clonotypes between healthy human individuals. Assay used: immunoSEQ multiplex PCR; TCRdb lists only in-frame clones, some missing. This sample has 2 million to 2.5 million clones; 80% to 95% occur once, and the top ten carry approximately 0.41%. The sample consisted of naive CD4+ T cells from PBMCs. Specified subset: CD45RA+ positively selected. The receptors originated from a man aged 18 to 29 in good health. Some clones in this sample may be carry-over from other donors' samples.

With respect to this clone: Other DNA variants within this sample encode the same CDR3. V and J are TRBV7-2 and TRBJ2-5; 7 nucleotides match TRBD1. The CDR3 is made up of 13 amino acids. Germline V gene data show CDR1 as SGHTA and CDR2 as FQGNSA. The V and J ends lost 3 bases and 4 bases, in that order; junction bases with no gene match: 2. The CDR3 DNA reads TGTGCCAGCAGCTTCTCAGGGGGAGAGACCCAGTACTTC. It specifies CASSFSGGETQYF.

V is TRBV19 and J is TRBJ2-6; 8 bases are shared with TRBD1. Germline trimming cut 6 bases from V and 3 bases from J; bases unmatched to any gene: 4. This CDR3 comprises 15 residues. Per the germline V gene, CDR1 is LNHDA and CDR2 is SQIVND (reference sequence). CDR3: CASSPGGVGANVLTF. The CDR3 DNA reads as TGTGCCAGTAGCCCAGGGGGCGTTGGGGCCAACGTCCTGACTTTC. Using reference TRBV19 and TRBJ2-6 for the parts outside the CDR3, the full variable domain is DGGITQSPKYLFRKEGQNVTLSCEQNLNHDAMYWYRQDPGQGLRLIYYSQIVNDFQKGDIAEGYSVSREKKESFPLTVTSAQKNPTAFYLCASSPGGVGANVLTFGAGSRLTVL.

This clone was detected once. This chain joins TRBV7-2 and TRBJ2-3, with D maybe TRBD2 (7 bases). The germline V and J ends were trimmed by 7 bases and 4 bases, with 12 bases remaining between them. The CDR3 covers 13 residues. Per germline, CDR1 SGHTA and CDR2 FQGNSA. The CDR3 region is CASTQGRADTQYF. The CDR3 DNA reads TGTGCCAGCACCCAGGGGAGGGCAGATACGCAGTATTTT.

As concerns this clone: The sample has other DNA sequences that encode this CDR3 too. The rearrangement joins TRBV11-2 to TRBJ2-7, with 7 bases identical to TRBD1. CDR1 is SGHAT, CDR2 FQNNGV, per germline. J gave up 3 bases and V 4 bases, and 9 bases lay outside the gene matches. The CDR3 is 15 amino acids. CDR3 nucleotide sequence: TGTGCCAGCAGCTCGATACGGGACAGCTACTACGAGCAGTACTTC. This translates into CASSSIRDSYYEQYF.

This clone has a handful of counts. The rearrangement links TRBV5-1 to TRBJ1-1; D may be TRBD1 (5 bases). In germline, CDR1 is SGHRS, CDR2 YFSETQ. V was pared by 5 bases and J by 0 bases, with 14 bases between. CDR3 length: 15 residues. CDR3 residues: CASSVGEAMNTEAFF. The CDR3 DNA sequence: TGCGCCAGCAGTGTGGGGGAGGCCATGAACACTGAAGCTTTCTTT. The full variable domain, in which reference TRBV5-1 and TRBJ1-1 provide the parts outside the CDR3, is KAGVTQTPRYLIKTRGQQVTLSCSPISGHRSVSWYQQTPGQGLQFLFEYFSETQRNKGNFPGRFSGRQFSNSRSEMNVSTLELGDSALYLCASSVGEAMNTEAFFGQGTRLTVV.

The chain employs TRBV5-1 and TRBJ2-7; TRBD1 aligns across 9 bases. Germline V CDR1 and CDR2: SGHRS, YFSETQ. The CDR3 runs to 16 residues. V lost 3 bases to trimming and J lost 6 bases; unmatched junction nucleotides: 13. In DNA form, the CDR3 reads TGCGCCAGCAGCTCCTCAGGAGGACAGGGGTTTGGCGAGCAGTACTTC. Residues: CASSSSGGQGFGEQYF.

This chain uses TRBV6-6 with TRBJ1-4; TRBD1 matches at 7 bases. After removal of 2 bases from V and 8 bases from J, the junction contained 11 bases not matched to a gene. The CDR3 consists of 16 residues. Germline V gene sequence: CDR1 MNHNY, CDR2 SVGAGI (reference sequence). Here the CDR3 reads CASSYQSGQSGEKLFF. In DNA form, the CDR3 reads TGTGCCAGCAGTTACCAATCGGGACAGAGTGGGGAAAAACTGTTTTTT.

The chain combines TRBV5-1 with TRBJ2-3, with 13 bases fitting TRBD2. V trimming: 4 bases; J trimming: 6 bases; junction bases outside the gene matches: 8. Germline CDR1 reads SGHRS; CDR2 reads YFSETQ. CDR3 size: 16 residues. CDR3 nucleotides: TGCGCCAGCAGCACCACTAGCGGGAGGGCCGCGGATACGCAGTATTTT. It codes for CASSTTSGRAADTQYF.

As for this clone: Within the sample, other DNA sequences also encode this same CDR3. V is TRBV7-3 and J is TRBJ2-2, with D maybe TRBD1 (6 bases). The CDR3 has 14 residues. Trimming pared 5 bases from V and 4 bases from J, leaving 11 bases between. The germline V gene has CDR1 SGHTA and CDR2 FQGTGA. DNA for the CDR3: TGTGCCAGCAGCCTTACAGGGACCACCGGGGAGCTGTTTTTT. Encoded protein: CASSLTGTTGELFF. The complete variable domain, with remaining parts taken from reference TRBV7-3 and TRBJ2-2, reads GAGVSQTPSNKVTEKGKYVELRCDPISGHTALYWYRQSLGQGPEFLIYFQGTGAADDSGLPNDRFFAVRPEGSVSTLKIQRTERGDSAVYLCASSLTGTTGELFFGEGSRLTVL.

The chain recombines TRBV12-5 with TRBJ1-4; no clear D gene. The CDR3 totals 8 residues. Germline CDR1 and CDR2: LGHNT and FRNRAP. V lost 11 bases and J lost 8, with 3 bases in between. The CDR3 reads CASEKLFF. CDR3 DNA: TGTGCTTCGGAAAAACTGTTTTTT.

This clone was seen more than once but under ten times. Within the sample, other DNA sequences also encode this same CDR3. CDR3 protein: CASSPSGSSYNEQFF. In nucleotides, the CDR3 is TGCGCCAGCAGCCCCAGCGGGAGCTCCTACAATGAGCAGTTCTTC. The chain joins TRBV5-1 to TRBJ2-1; 8 nucleotides agree with TRBD2. CDR1 SGHRS and CDR2 YFSETQ come from the germline V gene. The CDR3 contains 15 residues. Trimming cost V 4 bases and J 0 bases; bases outside gene matches: 3.

The genes are TRBV30 and TRBJ1-3; no firm D call. The CDR3 has 14 amino acids. The germline CDR1 and CDR2 sequences are GTSNPN and SVGIG (reference sequence). Trimming took 3 bases from V and 2 from J, leaving 11 bases between them. The CDR3 region has the DNA TGTGCCTGGAGGGGCTTTGGACCTGGAAACACCATATATTTT. It translates to CAWRGFGPGNTIYF.

The chain links TRBV7-8 to TRBJ2-5, with TRBD2 matching 7 bases. The CDR3 contains 16 residues. CDR1 SGHVS and CDR2 FQNEAQ come from the germline V gene. Germline trimming cut 5 bases from V and 4 bases from J; bases unmatched to any gene: 13. CDR3 nucleotide sequence: TGTGCCAGCAGCCGTAGAGGCGGGAGTAGGACAGAGACCCAGTACTTC. It specifies CASSRRGGSRTETQYF.

The chain joins TRBV6-1 to TRBJ2-3; maybe TRBD1 (6 bases). The CDR3 runs 13 residues. V lost 7 bases and J 3 bases, leaving 11 bases between the germline ends. The germline V gene has CDR1 MNHNS and CDR2 SASEGT. The CDR3 DNA reads as TGTGCCAGCACACGAGACAGGACAGATACGCAGTATTTT. Translating it yields CASTRDRTDTQYF.

On this clone itself: The same CDR3 is also encoded by other DNA sequences in this sample. This rearrangement joins TRBV5-4 to TRBJ1-1; TRBD1 might be the D (5 bases). Trimming stripped 0 bases from V and 0 bases from J, with 9 bases between. The V gene's germline CDR1 is SGHNT and CDR2 YYREEE (reference sequence). CDR3 length equals 15 residues. The CDR3 reads CASSLGGPMNTEAFF. In DNA form, the CDR3 reads TGTGCCAGCAGCTTGGGGGGACCCATGAACACTGAAGCTTTCTTT. Supplemented by reference TRBV5-4 and TRBJ1-1, the full variable domain reads ETGVTQSPTHLIKTRGQQVTLRCSSQSGHNTVSWYQQALGQGPQFIFQYYREEENGRGNFPPRFSGLQFPNYSSELNVNALELDDSALYLCASSLGGPMNTEAFFGQGTRLTVV.